These 32 T cell receptor beta chains came from one sample sequenced in a study of cytomegalovirus exposure and HLA in healthy donors. The PCR ran on 60 Vbeta and 13 Jbeta primers. Repertoires were generated with immunoSEQ multiplex PCR, while TCRdb's copy carries only in-frame clones and drops some. This sample's table reports 100,000 to 150,000 clones. Sequenced material: PBMCs. These receptors were collected from a man aged 40-49 years in good health and CMV-seronegative.

V usage is TRBV5-5 and J usage is TRBJ2-5, with 8 bases that match TRBD1. Trimming cost V 0 bases and J 4 bases; bases outside gene matches: 14. CDR1 SGHKS and CDR2 YYEKEE come from the germline V gene (reference sequence). This CDR3 is built from 18 residues. The CDR3 is CASSLGGQGRGRGETQYF. The CDR3 DNA is TGTGCCAGCAGCTTGGGTGGACAGGGCAGGGGGCGCGGAGAGACCCAGTACTTC.

The chain employs TRBV7-2 and TRBJ2-1; 9 nucleotides line up with TRBD2. V dropped 4 bases and J dropped 4; count of bases not matched to a gene: 5. This CDR3 is built from 15 residues. CDR1 and CDR2 (germline): SGHTA, FQGNSA. CDR3 coding DNA: TGTGCCAGCAGCTCCCGGACTAGCGTATACAATGAGCAGTTCTTC. Its translation: CASSSRTSVYNEQFF.

CDR3 sequence: CASSLDILTGVTYEQYF. CDR3 sequence (DNA): TGTGCCAGCAGCTTAGATATCCTAACAGGGGTGACCTACGAGCAGTACTTC. J is TRBJ2-7 and V is TRBV11-3; 7 bases line up with TRBD1. The CDR3 is 17 amino acids. The ends lost 0 bases at V and 2 bases at J; junction bases unmatched: 10. The germline gives CDR1 SGHNT, CDR2 YENEEA.

V and J are TRBV27 and TRBJ1-1; D is ambiguous. CDR1 and CDR2 (germline): MNHEY, SMNVEV (reference sequence). The CDR3 consists of 14 residues. V was shortened by 3 bases and J by 7 bases, with 15 bases between the two germline ends. The CDR3 bases are TGTGCCAGCAGTTTGATTGGGCAGACGAATGAAGCTTTCTTT. Its protein product is CASSLIGQTNEAFF.

The chain uses TRBV7-8 and TRBJ2-1; 14 bases fit TRBD2. Trimming at V came to 0 bases and at J to 6 bases, leaving 1 base not matched to a gene. The CDR3 consists of 16 residues. The germline gives CDR1 SGHVS, CDR2 FQNEAQ. Here the CDR3 reads CASSLAGLAGVNEQFF. CDR3 in DNA: TGTGCCAGCAGCTTAGCGGGACTAGCGGGAGTCAATGAGCAGTTCTTC.

The V call is TRBV7-8, the J call TRBJ2-7; TRBD2 matches 11 bases. Germline V gene sequence: CDR1 SGHVS, CDR2 FQNEAQ. This CDR3 has 17 residues. Trimming removed 1 base from V and 0 bases from J; junction bases left unmatched: 5. The CDR3, as DNA: TGTGCCAGCAGCTTAGGACTAGCGGGGATTAGCTCCTACGAGCAGTACTTC. Residues: CASSLGLAGISSYEQYF.

This rearrangement joins TRBV7-5 to TRBJ1-1. TRBV7-5 is a pseudogene locus. The CDR3 is 10 amino acids. CDR3 loop: CASRHTEAFF. Written as DNA, the CDR3 is TGTGCCAGCCGTCACACTGAAGCTTTCTTT.

This chain links TRBV11-2 with TRBJ2-1; D might be TRBD1 (7 bases). This CDR3 region has 16 residues. Germline V lookup: CDR1 SGHAT, CDR2 FQNNGV. Trimming left V 5 bases short and J 4 bases short, with 18 bases between. The CDR3 protein is CASSTSGGLAYNEQFF. DNA for the CDR3: TGTGCCAGCAGCACTTCAGGGGGGTTGGCGTACAATGAGCAGTTCTTC.

This chain joins TRBV7-2 and TRBJ1-2; D uncertain. The CDR3 runs to 14 residues. The V gene lost 3 bases and the J gene lost 5 bases, with 13 bases spanning the gap. In germline, CDR1 is SGHTA, CDR2 FQGNSA. In DNA, the CDR3 is TGTGCCAGCAGCTTGGCGGGATCGAGATATGGCTACACCTTC. Protein product: CASSLAGSRYGYTF.

This chain joins TRBV28 and TRBJ2-5; D might be TRBD2 (5 bases). Germline CDR1 reads MDHEN; CDR2 reads SYDVKM. The CDR3 sequence is 13 residues long. The ends were cut back, 8 bases at V and 7 bases at J, with 17 bases in the middle. CDR3 nucleotide sequence: TGTGCCAGCCGCACGGGGAACCCGGGGACCCAGTACTTC. This sequence encodes CASRTGNPGTQYF.

The rearrangement links TRBV19 to TRBJ2-1, with 14 bases fitting TRBD2. Trimming took 0 bases from V and 6 from J; bases not matched to a gene: 7. From germline, CDR1 is LNHDA and CDR2 SQIVND (reference sequence). The CDR3 extends over 18 amino acids. The CDR3: CASSIDTGTSGRFNEQFF. CDR3 DNA sequence: TGTGCCAGTAGTATAGATACCGGGACTAGCGGGAGATTCAATGAGCAGTTCTTC.

V usage is TRBV28 and J usage is TRBJ2-7; D unresolved. Germline-derived CDR1 and CDR2 are MDHEN and SYDVKM. This CDR3 region has 15 residues. V shed 1 base and J shed 3 bases, with 13 bases lying between them. The DNA for the CDR3 is TGTGCCAGCAGTTTATCCGGAGCAGTGAACTACGAGCAGTACTTC. Its protein product is CASSLSGAVNYEQYF.

The chain combines TRBV10-1 with TRBJ2-3; D is possibly TRBD2 (5 bases). Per germline, CDR1 WNHNN and CDR2 SYGVQD (reference sequence). The CDR3 consists of 16 residues. Trimming removed 1 base from V and 0 bases from J, with 11 bases in between. CDR3 region: CASSEYERRSTDTQYF. The CDR3, as DNA: TGCGCCAGCAGTGAGTACGAACGGAGGAGCACAGATACGCAGTATTTT.

The chain combines TRBV6-5 with TRBJ2-1; 7 bases line up with TRBD2. Germline V CDR1 and CDR2: MNHEY, SVGAGI. V was clipped by 2 bases and J by 4 bases; unmatched bases: 2. The CDR3 sequence is 14 residues long. The CDR3 bases are TGTGCCAGCAGTTACGGGGGGGAGTACAATGAGCAGTTCTTC. Protein: CASSYGGEYNEQFF.

The chain combines TRBV5-4 with TRBJ2-7; TRBD1 matches at 7 bases. Looked up from germline, CDR1 is SGHNT and CDR2 is YYREEE (reference sequence). Unmatched junction bases numbered 14, after V lost 5 bases and J lost 3 bases. This CDR3 is built from 16 residues. CDR3 nucleotides: TGTGCCAGCAGTTCCGCCCCGGGACAGAGCTTCTACGAGCAGTACTTC. It is translated as CASSSAPGQSFYEQYF.

The chain joins TRBV6-6 to TRBJ1-4; 7 bases line up with TRBD1. Germline CDR1 reads MNHNY; CDR2 reads SVGAGI (reference sequence). With 5 bases clipped from V and 7 bases from J, the junction kept 13 bases outside the gene matches. The CDR3 loop spans 16 amino acids. CDR3 in amino acids: CASSQNSRGLGEKLFF. Written as DNA, the CDR3 is TGTGCCAGCAGTCAAAACTCCAGGGGGTTGGGTGAAAAACTGTTTTTT.

V is TRBV7-9 and J is TRBJ1-1; D ambiguous. The CDR3 is 15 amino acids. With 1 base removed from V and 0 bases from J, the gap between germline ends came to 9 bases. Germline loops: CDR1 SEHNR, CDR2 FQNEAQ (reference sequence). CDR3 coding DNA: TGTGCCAGCAGCTTAGTGGGGAGCCTGAACACTGAAGCTTTCTTT. Translation gives CASSLVGSLNTEAFF. The variable domain in full, with the rest retrieved from reference TRBV7-9 and TRBJ1-1, is DTGVSQNPRHKITKRGQNVTFRCDPISEHNRLYWYRQTLGQGPEFLTYFQNEAQLEKSRLLSDRFSAERPKGSFSTLEIQRTEQGDSAMYLCASSLVGSLNTEAFFGQGTRLTVV.

J is TRBJ1-2 and V is TRBV4-1, with D possibly being TRBD1 (6 bases). V gave up 0 bases and J gave up 2 bases, with 16 bases separating them. The CDR3 extends over 17 amino acids. Germline CDR1 and CDR2: MGHRA and YSYEKL. Written as DNA, the CDR3 is TGCGCCAGCAGCCAAGATCCCGCACAGGGAGCCAACTATGGCTACACCTTC. Translating it yields CASSQDPAQGANYGYTF.

The chain recombines TRBV5-6 with TRBJ2-2; D remains ambiguous. Germline lookup yields CDR1 SGHDT and CDR2 YYEEEE. This CDR3 spans 14 amino acids. With 0 bases removed from V and 1 base from J, the gap between germline ends came to 4 bases. CDR3 residues: CASSLGQNTGELFF. CDR3 sequence (DNA): TGTGCCAGCAGCTTGGGACAGAACACCGGGGAGCTGTTTTTT.

As concerns this clone: The junction differs from germline at one of its ends, possibly a read error. The gene calls are TRBV5-1 and TRBJ2-1, with 10 bases lining up with TRBD1. Germline CDR1 and CDR2: SGHRS and YFSETQ. CDR3 size: 15 residues. This chain's CDR3 is CASSLGQGAYNEQLF. CDR3 sequence (DNA): TGCGCCAGCAGCTTGGGACAGGGGGCCTACAATGAGCAGCTCTTC.

The genes are TRBV27 and TRBJ2-4; D possibly corresponds to TRBD1 (6 bases). The CDR3 extends over 15 amino acids. V was pared by 7 bases and J by 1 base, with 14 bases between. CDR1 and CDR2 (germline): MNHEY, SMNVEV (reference sequence). The CDR3 loop reads CASTQGGRAKNIQYF. The CDR3 bases are TGTGCCAGCACCCAAGGGGGACGGGCCAAAAACATTCAGTACTTC.

CDR3 nucleotides: TGTGCCACCCCCAGGACCAGGGCTTTGGGCTATGGCTACACCTTC. Protein sequence: CATPRTRALGYGYTF. This chain uses TRBV28 with TRBJ1-2; a weak D match, TRBD1 (5 bases). Germline V gene lookup returns CDR1 MDHEN and CDR2 SYDVKM. This CDR3 comprises 15 residues. The germline V and J ends were trimmed by 10 bases and 4 bases, with 22 bases remaining between them.

The V gene is TRBV6-1, the J gene TRBJ1-1; D remains unclear. V was clipped by 6 bases and J by 2 bases, with 10 bases between them. The CDR3 consists of 13 residues. Germline CDR1 MNHNS, CDR2 SASEGT. The DNA of the CDR3 is TGTGCCAGCAGCATAAGCTTTAACACTGAAGCTTTCTTT. Its translation: CASSISFNTEAFF.

V gene TRBV20-1 combines with J gene TRBJ2-7; D unresolved. The CDR3 is 11 amino acids. V lost 1 base and J lost 5, with 6 bases in between. CDR1 is DFQATT, CDR2 SNEGSKA, per germline (reference sequence). The chain's CDR3 is CSARAVHEQYF. The CDR3 DNA reads as TGCAGTGCTAGAGCGGTCCACGAGCAGTACTTC.

This chain connects TRBV25-1 to TRBJ2-1, with TRBD2 matching over 7 bases. With V trimmed by 5 bases and J by 6 bases, 16 bases remained unmatched. CDR1 is MGHDK and CDR2 is SYGVNS in the germline V gene. This CDR3 has 17 amino acids. The CDR3: CASSPLASGFLSNEQFF. CDR3 sequence (DNA): TGTGCCAGCAGTCCTCTCGCTAGCGGCTTCCTATCCAATGAGCAGTTCTTC.

V is TRBV30 and J is TRBJ2-7; TRBD1 aligns across 7 bases. This CDR3 is built from 16 residues. V dropped 0 bases and J dropped 7; count of bases not matched to a gene: 15. In germline, CDR1 is GTSNPN, CDR2 SVGIG (reference sequence). DNA of the CDR3: TGTGCCTGGAGTGTAAGGAGGACAGGCCAAGGTGAGGAGCAGTACTTC. Translation: CAWSVRRTGQGEEQYF.

The V call is TRBV28, the J call TRBJ1-1; 7 nucleotides align to TRBD1. This CDR3 comprises 13 residues. V lost 1 base to trimming and J lost 4 bases; unmatched junction nucleotides: 0. The germline CDR1 and CDR2 sequences are MDHEN and SYDVKM. The DNA of the CDR3 is TGTGCCAGCAGTTTATACAGGGGCACTGAAGCTTTCTTT. It specifies CASSLYRGTEAFF.

The chain couples TRBV6-1 to TRBJ2-4; no clear D gene. Trimming took 5 bases from V and 16 from J, leaving 6 bases between them. The germline V gene has CDR1 MNHNS and CDR2 SASEGT. CDR3 length equals 8 residues. The CDR3 DNA is TGTGCCAGCAGTCAGTCCTACTTC. This encodes CASSQSYF.

The chain employs TRBV6-1 and TRBJ2-5, with TRBD1 matching 7 bases. Germline V gene lookup returns CDR1 MNHNS and CDR2 SASEGT. J gave up 4 bases and V 4 bases, and 6 bases lay outside the gene matches. The CDR3 spans 14 residues. Here the CDR3 DNA reads TGTGCCAGCAGTGGAACAGGGGCTCGAGAGACCCAGTACTTC. Translating it yields CASSGTGARETQYF.

The rearrangement uses TRBV7-9 and TRBJ2-7, with a weak D call TRBD1 (5 bases). This CDR3 spans 13 amino acids. Looked up from germline, CDR1 is SEHNR and CDR2 is FQNEAQ (reference sequence). V was clipped by 5 bases and J by 1 base, with 9 bases between them. The CDR3 is CASSPRQSYEQYF. In DNA form, the CDR3 reads TGTGCCAGCAGCCCCCGACAGTCCTACGAGCAGTACTTC. Drawing the rest from reference TRBV7-9 and TRBJ2-7, the complete variable domain is DTGVSQNPRHKITKRGQNVTFRCDPISEHNRLYWYRQTLGQGPEFLTYFQNEAQLEKSRLLSDRFSAERPKGSFSTLEIQRTEQGDSAMYLCASSPRQSYEQYFGPGTRLTVT.

The rearrangement links TRBV28 to TRBJ1-4, with a possible D match to TRBD1 (5 bases). Germline-derived CDR1 and CDR2 are MDHEN and SYDVKM. V lost 6 bases and J 8 bases, leaving 13 bases between the germline ends. The CDR3 spans 13 residues. CDR3 DNA sequence: TGTGCCAGCAGCCAAGACAGTTGGGAAAAACTGTTTTTT. Protein product: CASSQDSWEKLFF.

This sequence joins TRBV27 and TRBJ1-2; no reliable D call. The germline CDR1 and CDR2 sequences are MNHEY and SMNVEV (reference sequence). The CDR3 contains 15 residues. Trimming stripped 1 base from V and 4 bases from J, with 13 bases between. The CDR3 DNA reads TGTGCCAGCAGTTTATTCCCCTCGGTCACCTATGGCTACACCTTC. It is translated as CASSLFPSVTYGYTF.